The source of this T cell receptor (beta chain) is a study of vaccination and CD4 T cells after COVID-19. There are 16 residues in the CDR3. V lost 3 bases and J lost 0, with 12 bases in between. Germline V gives CDR1 KGHSH, CDR2 LQKENI. Concerning this clonotype: Its antigen is as yet unknown.

As to treatment: roughly 10-day PBMC culture with coronavirus spike peptide pools or control peptides (ViraFEST assay). An Oncomine TCR Beta short-read assay was used to sequence the DNA from cultured CD4+ T cells. A single record per CDR3 protein comes from TCRdb applying MiXCR to the PCR reads. The sample holds roughly 12,000 distinct CDR3 sequences, about 74% seen once. Here the sequenced sample was CD4+ T cells from blood, cultured in vitro, taken after SARS-CoV-2 vaccination. This clonotype was obtained from a human donor who received a COVID-19 vaccine. The V call is TRBV18, the J call TRBJ2-4, with D tentatively TRBD1 (5 bases). CDR3 coding DNA: TGTGCCAGCTCACCGCAAGCGACAGTAGCCAAAAACATTCAGTACTTC. Translating gives CASSPQATVAKNIQYF. Variable domain in full (rest from reference TRBV18 and TRBJ2-4): NAGVMQNPRHLVRRRGQEARLRCSPMKGHSHVYWYRQLPEEGLKFMVYLQKENIIDESGMPKERFSAEFPKEGPSILRIQQVVRGDSAAYFCASSPQATVAKNIQYFGAGTRLSVL.